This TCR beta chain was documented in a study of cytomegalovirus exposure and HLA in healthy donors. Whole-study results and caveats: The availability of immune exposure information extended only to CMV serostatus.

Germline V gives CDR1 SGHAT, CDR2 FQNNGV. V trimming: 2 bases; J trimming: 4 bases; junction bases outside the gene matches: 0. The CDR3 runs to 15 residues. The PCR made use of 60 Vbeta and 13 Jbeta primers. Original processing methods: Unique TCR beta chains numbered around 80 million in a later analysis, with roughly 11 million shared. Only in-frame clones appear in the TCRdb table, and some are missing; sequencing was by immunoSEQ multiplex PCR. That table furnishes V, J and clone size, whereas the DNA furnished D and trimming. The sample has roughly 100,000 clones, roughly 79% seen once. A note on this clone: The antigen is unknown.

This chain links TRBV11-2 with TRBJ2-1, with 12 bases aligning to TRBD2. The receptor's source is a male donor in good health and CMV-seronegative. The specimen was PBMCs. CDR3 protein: CASSLTSGRYNEQFF. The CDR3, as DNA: TGTGCCAGCAGCTTAACTAGCGGGAGGTACAATGAGCAGTTCTTC.